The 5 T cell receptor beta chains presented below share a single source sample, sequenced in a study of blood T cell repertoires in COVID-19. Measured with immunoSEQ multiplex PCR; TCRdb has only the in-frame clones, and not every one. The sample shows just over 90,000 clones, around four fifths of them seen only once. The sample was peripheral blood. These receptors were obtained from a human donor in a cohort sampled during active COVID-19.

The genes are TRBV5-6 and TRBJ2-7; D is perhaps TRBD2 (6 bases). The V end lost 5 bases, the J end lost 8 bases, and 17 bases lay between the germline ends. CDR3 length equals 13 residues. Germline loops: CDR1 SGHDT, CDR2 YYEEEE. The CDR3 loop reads CASRREKYGKQYF. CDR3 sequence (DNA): TGTGCCAGCAGACGGGAGAAATACGGCAAGCAGTACTTC.

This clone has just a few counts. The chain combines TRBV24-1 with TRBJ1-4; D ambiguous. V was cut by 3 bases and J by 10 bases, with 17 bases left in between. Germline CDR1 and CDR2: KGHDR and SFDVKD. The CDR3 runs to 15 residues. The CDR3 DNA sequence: TGTGCCACCAGTGATACCAGAGACGGATCGGGAAAACTGTTTTTT. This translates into CATSDTRDGSGKLFF.

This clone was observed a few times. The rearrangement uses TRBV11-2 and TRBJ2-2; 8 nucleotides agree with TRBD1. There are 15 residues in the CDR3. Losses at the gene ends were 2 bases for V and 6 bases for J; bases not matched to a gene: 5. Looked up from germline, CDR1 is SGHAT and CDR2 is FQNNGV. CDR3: CASSLRETGAGELFF. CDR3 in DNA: TGTGCCAGCAGCTTAAGGGAGACAGGGGCCGGGGAGCTGTTTTTT.

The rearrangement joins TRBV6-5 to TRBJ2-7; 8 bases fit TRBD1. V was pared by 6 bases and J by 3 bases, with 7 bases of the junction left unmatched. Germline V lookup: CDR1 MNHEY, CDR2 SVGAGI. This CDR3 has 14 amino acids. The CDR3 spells CASRSRDRLYEQYF. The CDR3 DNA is TGTGCCAGCAGAAGCCGGGACAGGCTCTACGAGCAGTACTTC.

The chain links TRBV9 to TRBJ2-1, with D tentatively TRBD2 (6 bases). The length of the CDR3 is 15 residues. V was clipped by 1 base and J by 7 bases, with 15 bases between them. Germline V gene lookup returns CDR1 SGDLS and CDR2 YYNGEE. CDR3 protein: CASSVLTSPGNEQFF. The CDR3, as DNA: TGTGCCAGCAGCGTATTAACTAGCCCCGGGAATGAGCAGTTCTTC. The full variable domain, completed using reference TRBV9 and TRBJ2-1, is DSGVTQTPKHLITATGQRVTLRCSPRSGDLSVYWYQQSLDQGLQFLIQYYNGEERAKGNILERFSAQQFPDLHSELNLSSLELGDSALYFCASSVLTSPGNEQFFGPGTRLTVL.